This entry concerns a single TCR beta chain. What it recognizes is unknown. The CDR3 loop spans 17 amino acids. V lost 3 bases and J 4 bases, leaving 21 bases between the germline ends. Per the germline V gene, CDR1 is MGHRA and CDR2 is YSYEKL. These data come from a study of T-cell memory formation after mild COVID-19. Findings of the study overall: CD4+ bias marked clones expanding day 15 to 37, unlike balanced contracting clones.

The 5'RACE method, run with constant-segment primers, produced TCR alpha and TCR beta cDNA libraries (carrying sample barcodes and UMIs). TCRdb reanalysed the 5' RACE reads using MiXCR and keeps one entry per CDR3 protein. This sample has 550,000 to 600,000 distinct CDR3 sequences, with 15% to 20% found just once. This TCR came from an adult woman who had mild COVID-19 (a few samples of this study predate the infection). Cell type and time point are not known. The sample was PBMCs or a T cell subset sorted from them (not recorded which). The chain couples TRBV4-1 to TRBJ2-5; maybe TRBD2 (6 bases). The CDR3 DNA sequence: TGCGCCAGCAGCCACCCTCCAACGGGGGAAAGAGGAGAGACCCAGTACTTC. Its protein is CASSHPPTGERGETQYF.